These 4 T cell receptor beta chains were all obtained from the same sample, sequenced in a study of human T cells and chemical hapten exposure. Regarding time point: patch test 2, 6 weeks after DPC sensitization. Treatment defined: therapeutic diphenylcyclopropenone sensitization with weekly scalp DPC. Using its own MiXCR run on the RACE reads, TCRdb lists one record per CDR3 protein. This sample has about 110,000 distinct CDR3 sequences, with about a tenth found just once. The sequencing used whole blood, collected in connection with sensitization to the hapten diphenylcyclopropenone (DPC). These receptors were collected from a woman aged 40 to 50 with alopecia areata. Some clones in this sample may be carry-over from other donors' samples.

This clonotype showed up many times. The chain recombines TRBV19 with TRBJ1-2, with TRBD1 matching over 8 bases. J gave up 3 bases and V 5 bases, and 2 bases lay outside the gene matches. Germline CDR1 is LNHDA and CDR2 is SQIVND (reference sequence). This CDR3 contains 13 residues. This chain's CDR3 is CASSGQGDYGYTF. CDR3 sequence (DNA): TGTGCCAGTAGTGGACAGGGTGACTATGGCTACACCTTC. The entire variable domain, with the rest obtained from reference TRBV19 and TRBJ1-2, is as follows: DGGITQSPKYLFRKEGQNVTLSCEQNLNHDAMYWYRQDPGQGLRLIYYSQIVNDFQKGDIAEGYSVSREKKESFPLTVTSAQKNPTAFYLCASSGQGDYGYTFGSGTRLTVV.

There are many counts of this clonotype. The rearrangement links TRBV18 to TRBJ1-5; no clear D gene. The CDR3 is 15 residues long. Germline CDR1 KGHSH, CDR2 LQKENI. V lost 3 bases and J lost 9, with 18 bases in between. This CDR3 reads CASSPPGLSEGPQHF. CDR3 nucleotides: TGTGCCAGCTCACCTCCTGGACTCTCGGAGGGGCCCCAGCATTTT.

This clonotype has ten or more counts. One end of the junction varies from germline; a read error may be responsible. The V and J genes are TRBV12-3 or TRBV12-4 and TRBJ2-5, with a possible D match to TRBD2 (5 bases). The CDR3 sequence is 12 residues long. The CDR3 spells CASTFGLTPSHF. The CDR3 DNA reads as TGTGCCAGCACCTTCGGACTTACCCCTTCTCACTTC.

This clonotype showed up many times. The CDR3 sequence is CASRLVYGGIRHYGYTF. The DNA for the CDR3 is TGTGCAAGTCGCTTAGTATATGGGGGTATAAGACACTATGGCTACACCTTC. V gene TRBV12-2 combines with J gene TRBJ1-2; the tabulated D call, TRBD1, remains unverified against the DNA. TRBV12-2 is a pseudogene locus. The CDR3 runs to 17 residues.